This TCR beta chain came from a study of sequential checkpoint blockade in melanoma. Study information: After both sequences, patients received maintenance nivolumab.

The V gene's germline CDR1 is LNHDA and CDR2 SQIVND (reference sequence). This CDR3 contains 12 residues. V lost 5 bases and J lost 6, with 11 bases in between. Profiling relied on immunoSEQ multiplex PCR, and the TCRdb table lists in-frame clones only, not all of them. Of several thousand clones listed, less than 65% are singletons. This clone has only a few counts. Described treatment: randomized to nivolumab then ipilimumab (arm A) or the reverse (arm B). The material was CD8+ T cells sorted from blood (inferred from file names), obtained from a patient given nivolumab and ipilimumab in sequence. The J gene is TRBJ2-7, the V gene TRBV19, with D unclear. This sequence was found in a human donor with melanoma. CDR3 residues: CASSGNSFEQYF. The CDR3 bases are TGTGCCAGTAGTGGTAATAGCTTCGAGCAGTACTTC.